Listed here are 10 T cell receptor beta chains from one sample, sequenced in a study of blood T cells in healthy people across ages. The use of a sample-barcoded 5' primer and a J-beta primer mix characterized a second PCR of roughly 6 to 11 cycles. TCRdb reprocessed the 5' RACE reads with MiXCR, giving one entry per CDR3 protein. The sample has 1.5 million to 2 million distinct CDR3 sequences; roughly two fifths are singletons. The sample consisted of blood. The receptors originated from a human donor in good health.

The chain uses TRBV27 and TRBJ2-3; tentative D call: TRBD2 (6 bases). Trimming stripped 4 bases from V and 5 bases from J, with 19 bases between. The CDR3 consists of 16 residues. In germline, CDR1 is MNHEY, CDR2 SMNVEV (reference sequence). CDR3 region: CASSSPSSGRRDTQYF. The CDR3 nucleotides read TGTGCCAGCAGTTCCCCTAGCAGCGGGCGAAGAGATACGCAGTATTTT.

The V call is TRBV6-2 or TRBV6-3, the J call TRBJ2-2; 9 bases line up with TRBD2. The CDR3 extends over 15 amino acids. Per germline, CDR1 MNHEY and CDR2 SVGEGT. V shed 5 bases and J 2 bases; nucleotides not matched to a gene: 3. The CDR3 spells CASSRLAENTGELFF. CDR3 in DNA: TGTGCCAGCAGTCGACTAGCGGAAAACACCGGGGAGCTGTTTTTT.

This clonotype appeared a single time. This chain connects TRBV5-1 to TRBJ2-2; maybe TRBD1 (5 bases). The CDR3 spans 15 residues. Trimming left V 4 bases short and J 2 bases short, with 12 bases between. Germline-derived CDR1 and CDR2 are SGHRS and YFSETQ. The CDR3 region has the DNA TGCGCCAGCAGCGTCACCCAGGGTAACACCGGGGAGCTGTTTTTT. Protein: CASSVTQGNTGELFF.

This rearrangement joins TRBV6-2 or TRBV6-3 to TRBJ1-5; perhaps TRBD1 as D (5 bases). V was trimmed by 2 bases and J by 0 bases, leaving 17 bases between them. Germline V gives CDR1 MNHEY, CDR2 SVGEGT. This CDR3 contains 18 residues. The CDR3 is CASSYRQQPRYSNQPQHF. The CDR3 coding sequence is TGTGCCAGCAGTTACCGACAGCAACCTAGGTATAGCAATCAGCCCCAGCATTTT.

This rearrangement joins TRBV14 to TRBJ2-3; D unresolved. In germline, CDR1 is SGHDN, CDR2 FVKESK. Trimming left V 6 bases short and J 4 bases short, with 14 bases between. The CDR3 runs to 14 residues. CDR3 nucleotides: TGTGCCAGCAGTGGTTTTGGAGTCGCAGATACGCAGTATTTT. This translates into CASSGFGVADTQYF.

The chain recombines TRBV12-3 or TRBV12-4 with TRBJ1-5, with a possible D match to TRBD1 (5 bases). The CDR3 covers 16 residues. Trimming left V 6 bases short and J 5 bases short, with 20 bases between. The CDR3 here is CASSLGTASYDQPQHF. In DNA, the CDR3 is TGTGCCAGCAGCCTAGGGACGGCGAGTTACGATCAGCCCCAGCATTTT.

This chain uses TRBV6-6 with TRBJ2-1; D unclear. The CDR3 runs to 13 residues. CDR1 and CDR2 from the germline V gene are MNHNY and SVGAGI (reference sequence). The ends were cut back, 0 bases at V and 8 bases at J, with 8 bases in the middle. The DNA of the CDR3 is TGTGCCAGCAGTTACTCCAGTTGGGATGAGCAGTTCTTC. It encodes CASSYSSWDEQFF.

This clonotype was recorded a few times. V usage is TRBV5-5 and J usage is TRBJ2-7; D gene ambiguous. The CDR3 is 16 residues long. Germline V lookup: CDR1 SGHKS, CDR2 YYEKEE (reference sequence). Trimming removed 4 bases at V and 3 bases at J, with 20 bases between. CDR3 in DNA: TGTGCCAGCAGCCCTTCGGCAGTAATCCGCCTCTACGAGCAGTACTTC. It codes for CASSPSAVIRLYEQYF.

This rearrangement joins TRBV12-3 or TRBV12-4 to TRBJ1-1; 9 bases agree with TRBD1. V shed 2 bases and J 6 bases; nucleotides not matched to a gene: 10. This CDR3 is built from 16 residues. CDR3 DNA: TGTGCCAGCAGTTTATGGGGCGGGACAGGGTTTTCTGAAGCTTTCTTT. This codes for CASSLWGGTGFSEAFF.

This clonotype was picked up a small number of times. The chain has TRBV7-3 and TRBJ1-2, with TRBD1 matching over 11 bases. V shed 5 bases and J 3 bases; nucleotides not matched to a gene: 5. This CDR3 region has 15 residues. Germline CDR1 reads SGHTA; CDR2 reads FQGTGA. The CDR3 DNA sequence: TGTGCCAGCAGCCAAGGGACAGGGGGGTACTATGGCTACACCTTC. It codes for CASSQGTGGYYGYTF.